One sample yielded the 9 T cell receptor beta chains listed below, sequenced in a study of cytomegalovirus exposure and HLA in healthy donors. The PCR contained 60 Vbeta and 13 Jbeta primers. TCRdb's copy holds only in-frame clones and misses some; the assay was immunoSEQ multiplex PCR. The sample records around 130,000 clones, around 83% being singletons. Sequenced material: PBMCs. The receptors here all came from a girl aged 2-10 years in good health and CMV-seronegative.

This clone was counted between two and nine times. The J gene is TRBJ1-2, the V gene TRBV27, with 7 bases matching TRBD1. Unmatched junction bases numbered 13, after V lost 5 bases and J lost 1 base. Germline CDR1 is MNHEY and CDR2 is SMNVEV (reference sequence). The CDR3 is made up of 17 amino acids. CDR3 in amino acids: CASSPRDSAMRNYGYTF. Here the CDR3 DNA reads TGTGCCAGCAGTCCCCGGGACAGTGCTATGCGTAACTATGGCTACACCTTC.

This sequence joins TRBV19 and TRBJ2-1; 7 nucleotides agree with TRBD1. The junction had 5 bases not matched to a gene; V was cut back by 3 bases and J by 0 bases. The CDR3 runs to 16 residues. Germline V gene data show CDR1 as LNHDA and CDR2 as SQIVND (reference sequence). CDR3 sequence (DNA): TGTGCCAGTAGTATGTCGGGACAGATCTCCTACAATGAGCAGTTCTTC. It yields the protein CASSMSGQISYNEQFF. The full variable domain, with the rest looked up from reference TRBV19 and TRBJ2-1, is DGGITQSPKYLFRKEGQNVTLSCEQNLNHDAMYWYRQDPGQGLRLIYYSQIVNDFQKGDIAEGYSVSREKKESFPLTVTSAQKNPTAFYLCASSMSGQISYNEQFFGPGTRLTVL.

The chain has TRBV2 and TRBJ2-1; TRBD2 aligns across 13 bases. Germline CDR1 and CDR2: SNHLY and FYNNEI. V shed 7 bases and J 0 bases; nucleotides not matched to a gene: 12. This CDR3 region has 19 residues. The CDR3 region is CASKPPGLAGISSYNEQFF. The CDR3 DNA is TGTGCCAGCAAGCCCCCGGGACTAGCGGGGATAAGCTCCTACAATGAGCAGTTCTTC.

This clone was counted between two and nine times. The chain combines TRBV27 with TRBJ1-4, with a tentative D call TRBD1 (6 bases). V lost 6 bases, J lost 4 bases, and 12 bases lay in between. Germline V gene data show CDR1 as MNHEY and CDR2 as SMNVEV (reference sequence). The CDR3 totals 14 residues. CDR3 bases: TGTGCCAGCAGCCCCGACAGGATTAATGAAAAACTGTTTTTT. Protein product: CASSPDRINEKLFF.

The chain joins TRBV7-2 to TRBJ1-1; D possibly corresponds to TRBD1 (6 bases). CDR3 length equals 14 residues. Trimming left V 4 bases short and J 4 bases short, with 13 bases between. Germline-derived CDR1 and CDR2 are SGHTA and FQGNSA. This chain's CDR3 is CASSSQGKGTEAFF. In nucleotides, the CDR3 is TGTGCCAGCAGCTCTCAGGGGAAGGGCACTGAAGCTTTCTTT.

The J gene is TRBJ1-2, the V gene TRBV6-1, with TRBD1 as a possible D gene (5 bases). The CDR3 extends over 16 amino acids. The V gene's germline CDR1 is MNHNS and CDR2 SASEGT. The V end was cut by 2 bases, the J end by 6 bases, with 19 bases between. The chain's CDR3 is CASSETMIGQSHGYTF. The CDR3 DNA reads TGTGCCAGCAGTGAAACTATGATTGGACAAAGTCATGGCTACACCTTC.

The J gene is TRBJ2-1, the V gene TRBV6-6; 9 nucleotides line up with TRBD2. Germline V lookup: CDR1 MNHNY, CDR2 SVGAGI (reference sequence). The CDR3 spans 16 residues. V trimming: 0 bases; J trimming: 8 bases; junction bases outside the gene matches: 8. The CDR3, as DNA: TGTGCCAGCAGTTACTCCCGCGGGGGGGCTTCCGATGAGCAGTTCTTC. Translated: CASSYSRGGASDEQFF.

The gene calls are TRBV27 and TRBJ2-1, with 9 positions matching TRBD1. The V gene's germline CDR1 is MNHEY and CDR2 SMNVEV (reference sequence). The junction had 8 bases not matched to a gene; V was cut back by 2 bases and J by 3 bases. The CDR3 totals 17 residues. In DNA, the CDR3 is TGTGCCAGCAGTTTACCCTTCGGACAGGGGAACTACAATGAGCAGTTCTTC. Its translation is CASSLPFGQGNYNEQFF.

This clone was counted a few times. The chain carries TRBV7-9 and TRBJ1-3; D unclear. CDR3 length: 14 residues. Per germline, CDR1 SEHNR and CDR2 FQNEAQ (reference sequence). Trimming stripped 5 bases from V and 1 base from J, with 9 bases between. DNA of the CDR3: TGTGCCAGCAGCCCCTCGGGGTCTGGAAACACCATATATTTT. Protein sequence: CASSPSGSGNTIYF. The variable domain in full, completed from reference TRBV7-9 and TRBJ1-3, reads DTGVSQNPRHKITKRGQNVTFRCDPISEHNRLYWYRQTLGQGPEFLTYFQNEAQLEKSRLLSDRFSAERPKGSFSTLEIQRTEQGDSAMYLCASSPSGSGNTIYFGEGSWLTVV.